Listed below are T cell receptor beta chains from one sample, sequenced in a study of T cell responses to AZD1222 COVID-19 vaccine. Measured with immunoSEQ multiplex PCR; TCRdb has only the in-frame clones, and not every one. The sample has approximately 130,000 clones; 80% to 95% are singletons. The sample here was peripheral blood, taken 28 days after the second AZD1222 dose. Every receptor here comes from an adult who received the AZD1222 COVID-19 vaccine. Each CDR3 is given with its conserved first and last residue. D genes are given only for firm matches. A row's size may be missing; if present it is once, few, many or a size class.

D	size	J	V	length	CDR3	DNA
TRBD1	NA	TRBJ1-3	TRBV5-1	13	CASRQGSGNTIYF	TGCGCCAGCAGACAGGGGTCCGGAAACACCATATATTTT
NA	NA	TRBJ2-2	TRBV18	14	CASSPRGDTGELFF	TGTGCCAGCTCACCTCGCGGGGACACCGGGGAGCTGTTTTTT
TRBD1	NA	TRBJ1-1	TRBV4-2	15	CASSHQTGEATEAFF	TGTGCCAGCAGCCACCAGACAGGGGAGGCCACTGAAGCTTTCTTT
NA	NA	TRBJ1-5	TRBV11-3	16	CASSLPGLQTNQPQHF	TGTGCCAGCAGCTTACCAGGGCTACAGACCAATCAGCCCCAGCATTTT
TRBD1	NA	TRBJ2-2	TRBV7-3	14	CASSQTGDTGELFF	TGTGCCAGCAGCCAGACAGGGGACACCGGGGAGCTGTTTTTT
TRBD2	NA	TRBJ2-7	TRBV7-3	15	CASSLTGGSSYEQYF	TGTGCCAGCAGCTTAACCGGCGGGAGCTCCTACGAGCAGTACTTC
NA	NA	TRBJ1-4	TRBV27	15	CASSPGGGRREKLFF	TGTGCCAGCAGTCCAGGCGGGGGGAGAAGGGAAAAACTGTTTTTT
NA	NA	TRBJ1-2	TRBV30	13	CALGTLNSYGYTF	TGTGCCTTAGGGACCCTCAACAGCTATGGCTACACCTTC
NA	NA	TRBJ1-1	TRBV6-4	13	CASSSGANTEAFF	TGTGCCAGCAGTTCAGGCGCGAACACTGAAGCTTTCTTT
NA	NA	TRBJ2-1	TRBV30	15	CAWFNPGTSYNEQFF	TGTGCCTGGTTTAATCCCGGGACAAGCTACAATGAGCAGTTCTTC
NA	NA	TRBJ1-2	TRBV30	14	CAWDLPGALGGYTF	TGTGCCTGGGACCTTCCGGGGGCGCTAGGAGGCTACACCTTC
NA	once	TRBJ2-7	TRBV5-1	15	CASSPRGEGVDEQYF	TGCGCCAGCAGCCCCAGGGGCGAAGGAGTCGACGAGCAGTACTTC
NA	NA	TRBJ2-7	TRBV3-1/TRBV3-2	14	CASSQDWRTYEQYF	TGTGCCAGCAGCCAAGATTGGAGAACCTACGAGCAGTACTTC
NA	NA	TRBJ2-5	TRBV7-2	13	CASSSDWEETQYF	TGTGCCAGCAGCTCCGACTGGGAGGAGACCCAGTACTTC
TRBD2	NA	TRBJ2-2	TRBV6-4	14	CASRREANIGELFF	TGTGCCAGCCGCCGGGAGGCAAACATCGGGGAGCTGTTTTTT
NA	NA	TRBJ1-5	TRBV5-5	14	CASSAWVVNQPQHF	TGTGCCAGCAGTGCTTGGGTGGTCAATCAGCCCCAGCATTTT
TRBD1	NA	TRBJ1-1	TRBV19	12	CASMQGATEAFF	TGTGCCAGTATGCAGGGGGCGACTGAAGCTTTCTTT
NA	NA	TRBJ2-5	TRBV19	12	CASNRGGETQYF	TGTGCCAGTAACCGAGGTGGCGAGACCCAGTACTTC
TRBD1	NA	TRBJ2-1	TRBV6-5	14	CASAGTGPYNEQFF	TGTGCCAGTGCCGGGACAGGGCCCTACAATGAGCAGTTCTTC
NA	NA	TRBJ1-1	TRBV6-2/TRBV6-3	14	CASSYGNLNTEAFF	TGTGCCAGCAGTTACGGGAACTTGAACACTGAAGCTTTCTTT
NA	NA	TRBJ1-3	TRBV30	12	CAWSVRGNTIYF	TGTGCCTGGAGTGTACGGGGAAACACCATATATTTT
TRBD1	NA	TRBJ1-2	TRBV7-2	15	CASSLGGQGVGGYTF	TGTGCCAGCAGCTTAGGAGGACAGGGGGTGGGAGGCTACACCTTC
NA	NA	TRBJ1-1	TRBV19	16	CASSIVPSQVNTEAFF	TGTGCCAGTAGTATAGTTCCCTCCCAGGTGAACACTGAAGCTTTCTTT
TRBD1	NA	TRBJ2-4	TRBV28	14	CASSLTGAKNIQYF	TGTGCCAGCAGCCTGACAGGGGCCAAAAACATTCAGTACTTC
TRBD1	NA	TRBJ2-7	TRBV6-5	16	CASSYSGTGGSYEQYF	TGTGCCAGCAGTTACTCCGGGACAGGGGGTTCCTACGAGCAGTACTTC
NA	NA	TRBJ2-3	TRBV9	13	CASKREGTDTQYF	TGTGCCAGCAAAAGGGAGGGCACAGATACGCAGTATTTT
TRBD2	NA	TRBJ2-1	TRBV11-1	15	CASSRTSGSYNEQFF	TGTGCCAGCAGCCGGACTAGCGGCTCCTACAATGAGCAGTTCTTC
NA	NA	TRBJ2-3	TRBV28	10	CASSLDTQYF	TGTGCCAGCAGTTTAGATACGCAGTATTTT